Below, 29 T cell receptor beta chains from the same sample are listed, as sequenced in a study of shared clonotypes between healthy human individuals. Data came from immunoSEQ multiplex PCR; TCRdb stores just in-frame clones and leaves some out. In the table there are roughly 2,300,000 clones, 85% to 95% of which are singletons. The sequencing sample was made of naive CD4+ T cells from PBMCs. Subset indicated: CD45RA+ positively selected. These receptors came from a man between 18 and 35 years old in good health. Some clones in this sample may be carry-over from other donors' samples.

The V call is TRBV2, the J call TRBJ2-5; 13 positions agree with TRBD2. This CDR3 is built from 18 residues. CDR1 is SNHLY, CDR2 FYNNEI, per germline. V lost 5 bases and J lost 5; bases outside the gene matches: 14. The chain's CDR3 is CASSPRGRATSGRETQYF. The CDR3 coding sequence is TGTGCCAGCAGTCCACGTGGGCGGGCGACTAGCGGGAGGGAGACCCAGTACTTC.

The DNA for the CDR3 is TGTGCCAGCAGTCCACGGAGGACTAGCGACTACGAGCAGTACTTC. This codes for CASSPRRTSDYEQYF. The J gene is TRBJ2-7, the V gene TRBV7-2, with TRBD2 matching 9 bases. Germline CDR1 is SGHTA and CDR2 is FQGNSA. CDR3 size: 15 residues. V lost 6 bases and J lost 3; bases outside the gene matches: 9.

Here the CDR3 DNA reads TGCAGCGTTGATCAGACTAGCGGGAAACAGTACTTC. It is translated as CSVDQTSGKQYF. This chain joins TRBV29-1 and TRBJ2-7; 11 nucleotides line up with TRBD2. This CDR3 is built from 12 residues. V shed 3 bases, J shed 10 bases, and the junction held 5 bases outside the gene matches. In germline, CDR1 is SQVTM, CDR2 ANQGSEA.

The V gene is TRBV7-8, the J gene TRBJ2-7; tentatively, D is TRBD1 (6 bases). Germline values: CDR1 SGHVS, CDR2 FQNEAQ. V shed 5 bases and J shed 2 bases, with 13 bases lying between them. The CDR3 sequence is 14 residues long. The CDR3 sequence: CASSHRQATYEQYF. The CDR3 bases are TGTGCCAGCAGCCATAGACAGGCAACCTACGAGCAGTACTTC.

The rearrangement joins TRBV11-2 to TRBJ2-7; tentatively, D is TRBD2 (5 bases). Trimming took off 0 bases at V and 0 bases at J, with 6 bases between the two ends. CDR3 length equals 14 residues. Germline V gene lookup returns CDR1 SGHAT and CDR2 FQNNGV. The CDR3: CASSLERVSYEQYF. The CDR3 coding sequence is TGTGCCAGCAGCTTAGAGAGGGTCTCCTACGAGCAGTACTTC. Variable domain in full (rest from reference TRBV11-2 and TRBJ2-7): EAGVAQSPRYKIIEKRQSVAFWCNPISGHATLYWYQQILGQGPKLLIQFQNNGVVDDSQLPKDRFSAERLKGVDSTLKIQPAKLEDSAVYLCASSLERVSYEQYFGPGTRLTVT.

The chain links TRBV5-1 to TRBJ1-1, with D possibly matching TRBD1 (6 bases). Germline V lookup: CDR1 SGHRS, CDR2 YFSETQ. Trimming left V 1 base short and J 11 bases short, with 18 bases between. This CDR3 is built from 14 residues. The CDR3 nucleotides read TGCGCCAGCAGCTTGCGGGACATAGGGGTTTCGGCTTTCTTT. Amino acids: CASSLRDIGVSAFF.

The chain is built from TRBV5-1 and TRBJ2-5, with 7 bases identical to TRBD1. The CDR3 sequence is 15 residues long. Per germline, CDR1 SGHRS and CDR2 YFSETQ. V trimming: 3 bases; J trimming: 4 bases; junction bases outside the gene matches: 9. This CDR3 is CASSSTGVRGETQYF. The CDR3 DNA is TGCGCCAGCAGCTCCACAGGGGTTCGGGGAGAGACCCAGTACTTC.

A few counts support this clone. The chain recombines TRBV2 with TRBJ2-7, with 8 bases identical to TRBD2. Germline CDR1 SNHLY, CDR2 FYNNEI. Trimming cost V 1 base and J 0 bases; bases outside gene matches: 5. The CDR3 sequence is 16 residues long. The DNA for the CDR3 is TGTGCCAGCAGTGAAGAAGGGACTAGGAGCTCCTACGAGCAGTACTTC. This translates into CASSEEGTRSSYEQYF.

The genes are TRBV28 and TRBJ1-2; 7 nucleotides align to TRBD1. V lost 3 bases and J lost 2; bases outside the gene matches: 18. This CDR3 region has 19 residues. The germline V gene has CDR1 MDHEN and CDR2 SYDVKM. The CDR3 region has the DNA TGTGCCAGCAGTTTTTCCCCGAGGTACAGGGGACCAACCAACTATGGCTACACCTTC. Translation gives CASSFSPRYRGPTNYGYTF.

The gene calls are TRBV10-3 and TRBJ1-5; a weak D match, TRBD1 (6 bases). Germline CDR1 ENHRY, CDR2 SYGVKD. The length of the CDR3 is 15 residues. The V gene lost 0 bases and the J gene lost 3 bases, with 9 bases spanning the gap. The CDR3 DNA sequence: TGTGCCATCAGTGAGTCCTCGGGGGCCAATCAGCCCCAGCATTTT. It yields the protein CAISESSGANQPQHF.

The chain couples TRBV5-1 to TRBJ1-1, with 8 bases fitting TRBD1. Germline V gene lookup returns CDR1 SGHRS and CDR2 YFSETQ. This CDR3 spans 15 amino acids. V lost 4 bases and J lost 1; bases outside the gene matches: 6. The CDR3 DNA is TGCGCCAGCAGCGCGCAAGGACAGGGGAACACTGAAGCTTTCTTT. Encoded protein: CASSAQGQGNTEAFF.

The rearrangement uses TRBV28 and TRBJ2-7; the match to TRBD1 covers 7 bases. V dropped 5 bases and J dropped 2; count of bases not matched to a gene: 15. The germline CDR1 and CDR2 sequences are MDHEN and SYDVKM. This CDR3 has 17 residues. CDR3 in DNA: TGTGCCAGCAGTCCTCTCACGACAGGGAGAGAAACCTACGAGCAGTACTTC. It encodes CASSPLTTGRETYEQYF.

The chain recombines TRBV6-5 with TRBJ1-1; 10 bases match TRBD1. The CDR3 has 14 amino acids. J gave up 4 bases and V 8 bases, and 7 bases lay outside the gene matches. CDR1 and CDR2 (germline): MNHEY, SVGAGI. CDR3 sequence reads: CASQRQGAGTEAFF. The CDR3 coding sequence is TGTGCCAGCCAACGACAGGGGGCCGGCACTGAAGCTTTCTTT.

The V call is TRBV7-8, the J call TRBJ2-5; TRBD2 agrees at 8 bases. After removal of 1 base from V and 4 bases from J, the junction contained 8 bases not matched to a gene. Germline V gene sequence: CDR1 SGHVS, CDR2 FQNEAQ. The CDR3 consists of 16 residues. CDR3 DNA sequence: TGTGCCAGCAGCTTAGAGCCGCGGGGGGCTGGAGAGACCCAGTACTTC. It translates to CASSLEPRGAGETQYF. The full variable domain, its missing parts supplied by reference TRBV7-8 and TRBJ2-5, is GAGVSQSPRYKVAKRGQDVALRCDPISGHVSLFWYQQALGQGPEFLTYFQNEAQLDKSGLPSDRFFAERPEGSVSTLKIQRTQQEDSAVYLCASSLEPRGAGETQYFGPGTRLLVL.

This clone occurred a few times. Other DNA sequences in the sample encode the same CDR3. The chain is built from TRBV7-9 and TRBJ1-2; D not certain. The CDR3 runs 12 residues. Trimming stripped 1 base from V and 4 bases from J, with 4 bases between. The germline gives CDR1 SEHNR, CDR2 FQNEAQ (reference sequence). CDR3 loop: CASSLEGYGYTF. Here the CDR3 DNA reads TGTGCCAGCAGCTTAGAAGGCTATGGCTACACCTTC.

The gene calls are TRBV5-4 and TRBJ2-1, with 10 bases that match TRBD2. Germline CDR1 SGHNT, CDR2 YYREEE (reference sequence). The CDR3 has 15 amino acids. The trim removed 4 bases at V and 4 bases at J, leaving 5 bases unmatched. The CDR3 DNA reads TGTGCCAGCAGCCACACTAGCGGGGATTACAATGAGCAGTTCTTC. Translation: CASSHTSGDYNEQFF.

This clone has a single count. This chain uses TRBV5-5 with TRBJ2-1, with D perhaps TRBD2 (6 bases). Trimming took 6 bases from V and 4 from J, leaving 17 bases between them. The germline V gene encodes CDR1 SGHKS and CDR2 YYEKEE (reference sequence). The CDR3 is made up of 15 amino acids. In DNA, the CDR3 is TGTGCCAGCACCCTCCTCAGCGGGCCGTACAATGAGCAGTTCTTC. The encoded protein is CASTLLSGPYNEQFF.

The rearrangement links TRBV23-1 to TRBJ2-2; 10 positions match TRBD1. TRBV23-1 is annotated as an ORF whose role is uncertain. The CDR3 length is 15 residues. Losses at the gene ends were 7 bases for V and 6 bases for J; bases not matched to a gene: 8. The CDR3 here is CASNRDRGRPGELFF. The DNA of the CDR3 is TGCGCCAGCAACCGGGACAGGGGTAGACCCGGGGAGCTGTTTTTT.

The chain combines TRBV11-1 with TRBJ2-1, with D perhaps TRBD2 (7 bases). Between the trimmed V and J ends, which lost 6 bases and 6 bases, there was a span of 15 bases. The CDR3 extends over 14 amino acids. CDR1 is SGHAT, CDR2 FQDESV, per germline (reference sequence). CDR3 in amino acids: CASSFGGPGNEQFF. Written as DNA, the CDR3 is TGTGCCAGCAGTTTCGGGGGGCCTGGCAATGAGCAGTTCTTC.

Remarks on this clone: This CDR3 is also generated by other DNA sequences in the sample. The chain links TRBV5-1 to TRBJ1-1, with D possibly TRBD1 on 6 matching bases. This CDR3 has 14 amino acids. Germline values: CDR1 SGHRS, CDR2 YFSETQ. Trimming shortened V by 4 bases and J by 1 base, and 11 bases separated the two germline ends. The CDR3 loop is CASSLTTGNTEAFF. CDR3 coding DNA: TGCGCCAGCAGCCTAACGACAGGGAACACTGAAGCTTTCTTT.

The chain has TRBV4-2 and TRBJ1-2; D is unclear. The CDR3 has 12 amino acids. V was shortened by 3 bases and J by 4 bases, with 6 bases between the two germline ends. Germline V gene data show CDR1 as LGHNA and CDR2 as YNFKEQ. The CDR3 region has the DNA TGTGCCAGCAGCCAGAACTTCTATGGCTACACCTTC. This translates into CASSQNFYGYTF.

The chain carries TRBV7-2 and TRBJ1-5; TRBD1 agrees at 12 bases. J was trimmed by 7 bases and V by 6 bases; bases with no gene match: 10. The germline gives CDR1 SGHTA, CDR2 FQGNSA. The CDR3 is 16 amino acids. The CDR3 nucleotides are TGTGCCAGCAGTCGACCGGGACAGGGGGCGAGGCAGCCCCAGCATTTT. Its translation: CASSRPGQGARQPQHF.

V gene TRBV6-5 combines with J gene TRBJ2-7; no reliable D call. V dropped 0 bases and J dropped 4 bases, with 7 bases sitting between them. This CDR3 has 13 residues. Germline V lookup: CDR1 MNHEY, CDR2 SVGAGI. CDR3 coding DNA: TGTGCCAGCAGTTACTCTCACCGGTACGAGCAGTACTTC. Translating gives CASSYSHRYEQYF.

This chain connects TRBV11-3 to TRBJ2-4, with D perhaps matching TRBD1 (6 bases). V lost 6 bases and J lost 6, with 9 bases in between. Germline CDR1 and CDR2: SGHNT and YENEEA. CDR3 size: 12 residues. This CDR3 reads CASSRGGNIQYF. As DNA, the CDR3 is TGTGCCAGCAGTCGAGGGGGAAACATTCAGTACTTC.

CDR3 in DNA: TGTGCCAGCAGTTTGATCCTAATGGGCCATGAGCAGTTCTTC. Encoded protein: CASSLILMGHEQFF. The chain carries TRBV28 and TRBJ2-1; D uncertain. The CDR3 totals 14 residues. CDR1 and CDR2 from the germline V gene are MDHEN and SYDVKM. V was clipped by 3 bases and J by 8 bases, with 14 bases between them.

The CDR3 sequence: CASRGGTSGMYNEQFF. CDR3 in DNA: TGTGCCAGCAGGGGGGGGACTAGCGGGATGTACAATGAGCAGTTCTTC. The V gene is TRBV6-6, the J gene TRBJ2-1; 13 nucleotides align to TRBD2. Trimming took 6 bases from V and 4 from J; bases not matched to a gene: 6. Germline CDR1 and CDR2: MNHNY and SVGAGI (reference sequence). The CDR3 loop spans 16 amino acids.

This chain joins TRBV7-9 and TRBJ2-1; 8 nucleotides line up with TRBD2. The CDR3 sequence is 16 residues long. V trimming: 0 bases; J trimming: 3 bases; junction bases outside the gene matches: 4. Germline CDR1 and CDR2: SEHNR and FQNEAQ (reference sequence). The CDR3 region has the DNA TGTGCCAGCAGCTTAGCGCGACTAGCGAGCTACAATGAGCAGTTCTTC. This encodes CASSLARLASYNEQFF.

About this clone itself: The sample carries other DNA sequences with the same CDR3. The chain carries TRBV5-1 and TRBJ2-1; possible D gene TRBD2, 6 bases. CDR3 length: 15 residues. Between the trimmed V and J ends, which lost 4 bases and 0 bases, there was a span of 11 bases. CDR1 is SGHRS, CDR2 YFSETQ, per germline. In nucleotides, the CDR3 is TGCGCCAGCAGCCCCGGACTACTCTCCTACAATGAGCAGTTCTTC. Residues: CASSPGLLSYNEQFF.

J is TRBJ2-6 and V is TRBV19; the D call may be TRBD1 or TRBD2 (5 bases each). CDR1 and CDR2 from the germline V gene are LNHDA and SQIVND (reference sequence). V dropped 6 bases and J dropped 0 bases, with 12 bases sitting between them. The CDR3 totals 16 residues. The CDR3 region is CASSRGSLSGANVLTF. CDR3 in DNA: TGTGCCAGTAGCCGGGGCTCCCTCTCTGGGGCCAACGTCCTGACTTTC.